Below are 19 T cell receptor beta chains sequenced from a single sample in a study of T-cell reconstitution after alpha-beta-depleted transplantation in children. Preparation of the TCRbeta library was carried out with unique molecular identifiers. TCRdb itself ran the PCR reads through MiXCR, one entry per CDR3 protein. Found here are around 370,000 distinct CDR3 sequences, around 16% of them singletons; the top ten hold just over 40%. The specimen was PBMCs, mostly from graft donor cells, collected 360 days after TCRalphabeta/CD19-depleted stem cell transplant. The source of these receptors is a male patient aged 2 to 9 who had a stem cell transplant for acute lymphoblastic leukemia, so the T cells may come from the graft donor.

This clonotype appeared many times. The rearrangement uses TRBV12-3 or TRBV12-4 and TRBJ2-1; D is perhaps TRBD2 (5 bases). This CDR3 has 14 residues. V lost 7 bases and J 0 bases, leaving 10 bases between the germline ends. This CDR3 is CASKRAGSYNEQFF. The CDR3 DNA reads as TGTGCCAGCAAGAGGGCGGGCTCCTACAATGAGCAGTTCTTC.

In its sample, this clonotype was seen a few times. The rearrangement joins TRBV10-3 to TRBJ2-1, with 9 positions matching TRBD1. V dropped 7 bases and J dropped 4; count of bases not matched to a gene: 5. The CDR3 has 14 residues. CDR1 is ENHRY, CDR2 SYGVKD, per germline. CDR3 bases: TGTGCCATCACCCGGGACAGGGAATACAATGAGCAGTTCTTC. Protein sequence: CAITRDREYNEQFF.

The chain is built from TRBV5-1 and TRBJ2-2; D is uncertain. Deletions cut 2 bases from V and 3 bases from J, with 11 bases between. Germline assignment: CDR1 SGHRS and CDR2 YFSETQ. CDR3 length equals 15 residues. The CDR3 nucleotides are TGCGCCAGCAGCTTCCCGCGGAGCGACACCGGGGAGCTGTTTTTT. Encoded protein: CASSFPRSDTGELFF. The full variable domain, with the rest looked up from reference TRBV5-1 and TRBJ2-2, is KAGVTQTPRYLIKTRGQQVTLSCSPISGHRSVSWYQQTPGQGLQFLFEYFSETQRNKGNFPGRFSGRQFSNSRSEMNVSTLELGDSALYLCASSFPRSDTGELFFGEGSRLTVL.

V is TRBV4-1 and J is TRBJ2-1, with a possible D match to TRBD1 (5 bases). The CDR3 loop spans 17 amino acids. V was pared by 1 base and J by 2 bases, with 15 bases between. The germline gives CDR1 MGHRA, CDR2 YSYEKL. The CDR3 DNA reads as TGCGCCAGCAGCCAAGCGGTGACAGCAATAGCCTACAATGAGCAGTTCTTC. Amino acids: CASSQAVTAIAYNEQFF.

The chain couples TRBV4-3 to TRBJ2-3, with TRBD1 matching 8 bases. The CDR3 contains 17 residues. V was clipped by 0 bases and J by 4 bases; unmatched bases: 9. Germline CDR1 and CDR2: LGHNA and YSLEER. CDR3 residues: CASSQEYTQGAADTQYF. CDR3 bases: TGCGCCAGCAGCCAAGAATATACTCAGGGGGCTGCAGATACGCAGTATTTT.

The J gene is TRBJ2-7, the V gene TRBV5-1; 7 bases agree with TRBD1. Trimming cost V 0 bases and J 2 bases; bases outside gene matches: 2. There are 14 residues in the CDR3. The germline V gene encodes CDR1 SGHRS and CDR2 YFSETQ. The CDR3 nucleotides are TGCGCCAGCAGCTTGGACCAGGGGGCCTACGAGCAGTACTTC. Protein product: CASSLDQGAYEQYF.

This clonotype has more than one count but fewer than ten. The chain links TRBV5-6 to TRBJ2-7; the match to TRBD1 covers 7 bases. CDR3 length: 14 residues. V shed 5 bases, J shed 1 base, and the junction held 6 bases outside the gene matches. The germline V gene encodes CDR1 SGHDT and CDR2 YYEEEE. The CDR3 reads CASRHPTGSYEQYF. Written as DNA, the CDR3 is TGTGCCAGCAGACACCCGACAGGGTCCTACGAGCAGTACTTC. The entire variable domain, with the rest obtained from reference TRBV5-6 and TRBJ2-7, is as follows: DAGVTQSPTHLIKTRGQQVTLRCSPKSGHDTVSWYQQALGQGPQFIFQYYEEEERQRGNFPDRFSGHQFPNYSSELNVNALLLGDSALYLCASRHPTGSYEQYFGPGTRLTVT.

The rearrangement uses TRBV30 and TRBJ2-2; tentatively, D is TRBD1 or TRBD2 (5 bases each). This CDR3 region has 13 residues. V was pared by 6 bases and J by 2 bases, with 10 bases between. Germline V CDR1 and CDR2: GTSNPN, SVGIG (reference sequence). The CDR3 reads CACPGPNTGELFF. Here the CDR3 DNA reads TGTGCCTGTCCGGGACCTAACACCGGGGAGCTGTTTTTT.

V usage is TRBV6-7 and J usage is TRBJ2-4; the match to TRBD2 covers 9 bases. TRBV6-7 is known as an ORF, though its function is uncertain. CDR3 length equals 23 residues. V was clipped by 4 bases and J by 5 bases; unmatched bases: 30. CDR3 coding DNA: TGTGCCAGCAGTTTAGCTGGGCCCGTAGTCCTTACTTCCGTAGCGGGAGCAGAAAACATTCAGTACTTC. Translation: CASSLAGPVVLTSVAGAENIQYF.

This clonotype was observed at least ten times. This rearrangement joins TRBV29-1 to TRBJ1-3; the D is unclear. Germline V gene sequence: CDR1 SQVTM, CDR2 ANQGSEA. This CDR3 has 11 residues. V lost 4 bases to trimming and J lost 7 bases, with 8 bases between them. The CDR3 DNA sequence: TGCAGCGTTGTTAGCCGGAACACCATATATTTT. This gives the protein CSVVSRNTIYF.

This chain uses TRBV30 with TRBJ2-7; TRBD1 agrees at 7 bases. The J segment lost 7 bases and the V segment lost 2 bases, leaving 11 bases of the junction unmatched. From germline, CDR1 is GTSNPN and CDR2 SVGIG (reference sequence). There are 14 residues in the CDR3. The chain's CDR3 is CAWSLRRTGREQYF. Here the CDR3 DNA reads TGTGCCTGGAGTTTACGAAGGACAGGCCGGGAGCAGTACTTC.

This clonotype has ten or more counts. This rearrangement joins TRBV20-1 to TRBJ2-7, with TRBD2 as a possible D gene (5 bases). V gave up 4 bases and J gave up 3 bases, with 13 bases separating them. The CDR3 runs to 13 residues. Germline V gene lookup returns CDR1 DFQATT and CDR2 SNEGSKA (reference sequence). Here the CDR3 DNA reads TGCAGTGCTACGGAGGACGCGCTCTACGAGCAGTACTTC. Translation: CSATEDALYEQYF.

This clonotype was observed a few times. The chain carries TRBV5-1 and TRBJ2-5; D not resolved. V lost 2 bases, J lost 2 bases, and 13 bases lay in between. CDR3 size: 15 residues. The V gene's germline CDR1 is SGHRS and CDR2 YFSETQ. The DNA for the CDR3 is TGCGCCAGCAGCTTCAACCCGCAATCACAAGAGACCCAGTACTTC. It translates to CASSFNPQSQETQYF.

The chain is built from TRBV6-2 or TRBV6-3 and TRBJ2-3; unclear D gene. The CDR3 covers 13 residues. Per the germline V gene, CDR1 is MNHEY and CDR2 is SVGEGT. V was clipped by 6 bases and J by 0 bases, with 7 bases between them. CDR3 nucleotides: TGTGCCAGCAGGGGAACGAGCACAGATACGCAGTATTTT. Its translation is CASRGTSTDTQYF.

V is TRBV7-9 and J is TRBJ1-3; no clear D. This CDR3 contains 15 residues. V lost 6 bases to trimming and J lost 0 bases, with 12 bases between them. Germline lookup yields CDR1 SEHNR and CDR2 FQNEAQ (reference sequence). Here the CDR3 reads CASSSTTYSGNTIYF. DNA for the CDR3: TGTGCCAGCAGTTCGACAACATACTCTGGAAACACCATATATTTT.

This clonotype occurred many times. This sequence joins TRBV24-1 and TRBJ1-5; D remains ambiguous. The germline V and J ends were trimmed by 3 bases and 1 base, with 9 bases remaining between them. Germline CDR1 and CDR2: KGHDR and SFDVKD. CDR3 size: 15 residues. Written as DNA, the CDR3 is TGTGCCACCAGTGATCAGTCTATAAGCAATCAGCCCCAGCATTTT. Translated: CATSDQSISNQPQHF.

Only a few counts were recorded for this clonotype. This chain joins TRBV4-3 and TRBJ2-7; D unclear. Trimming stripped 1 base from V and 1 base from J, with 8 bases between. From germline, CDR1 is LGHNA and CDR2 YSLEER. The CDR3 has 14 residues. CDR3 nucleotides: TGCGCCAGCAGCCAAGGTCTGGGTTCCTACGAGCAGTACTTC. It yields the protein CASSQGLGSYEQYF.

J is TRBJ1-1 and V is TRBV10-3; a weak D match, TRBD1 (5 bases). Between the trimmed V and J ends, which lost 8 bases and 1 base, there was a span of 11 bases. Per the germline V gene, CDR1 is ENHRY and CDR2 is SYGVKD. The CDR3 contains 13 residues. The chain's CDR3 is CAIGGVGNTEAFF. DNA of the CDR3: TGTGCCATCGGGGGGGTGGGGAACACTGAAGCTTTCTTT.

This clonotype was observed a few times. The chain has TRBV4-3 and TRBJ2-7; D uncertain. The germline V and J ends were trimmed by 0 bases and 0 bases, with 9 bases remaining between them. The CDR3 has 15 residues. CDR1 LGHNA and CDR2 YSLEER come from the germline V gene. The CDR3 is CASSQEIVSSYEQYF. The CDR3 DNA follows: TGCGCCAGCAGCCAAGAAATTGTATCCTCCTACGAGCAGTACTTC.